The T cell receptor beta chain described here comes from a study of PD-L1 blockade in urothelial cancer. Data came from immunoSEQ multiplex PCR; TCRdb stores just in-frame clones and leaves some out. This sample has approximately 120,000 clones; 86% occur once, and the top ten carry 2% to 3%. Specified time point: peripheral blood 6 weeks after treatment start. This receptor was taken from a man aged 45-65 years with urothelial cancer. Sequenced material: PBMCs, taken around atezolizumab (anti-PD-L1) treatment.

CDR3 nucleotide sequence: TGTGCCAGCAGTTACATAGCGGGAGTCTCAGATACGCAGTATTTT. Protein product: CASSYIAGVSDTQYF. The chain is built from TRBV6-5 and TRBJ2-3, with 9 nucleotides matching TRBD2. Trimming took 2 bases from V and 4 from J; bases not matched to a gene: 4. Germline assignment: CDR1 MNHEY and CDR2 SVGAGI. The CDR3 spans 15 residues.